These 31 T cell receptor beta chains originate from one sample sequenced in a study of cytotoxic CD8 clonotypes in ibrutinib-treated CLL. The method was immunoSEQ multiplex PCR; TCRdb's version includes in-frame clones alone and lacks a portion of them. Counted here are some 300,000 clones, roughly 79% occurring once; the ten biggest clones make up over 5.5%. Material: PBMCs, obtained before ibrutinib treatment. The origin of the receptors is a human donor with chronic lymphocytic leukemia.

The rearrangement uses TRBV4-1 and TRBJ2-1; TRBD2 agrees at 11 bases. Germline V lookup: CDR1 MGHRA, CDR2 YSYEKL. V lost 4 bases, J lost 7 bases, and 12 bases stayed unmatched. CDR3 size: 17 residues. The CDR3 DNA reads as TGCGCCAGCAGCCTCCAGAGGCTAGCGGGAGGCTATAATGAGCAGTTCTTC. Amino acids: CASSLQRLAGGYNEQFF.

This chain links TRBV7-6 with TRBJ2-3; D is unresolved. The V gene lost 0 bases and the J gene lost 0 bases, with 4 bases spanning the gap. Germline values: CDR1 SGHVS, CDR2 FNYEAQ. The CDR3 has 14 residues. The CDR3 bases are TGTGCCAGCAGCTTAGCGGGAAGCACAGATACGCAGTATTTT. It translates to CASSLAGSTDTQYF. Full variable domain (outside the CDR3, taken from reference TRBV7-6 and TRBJ2-3): GAGVSQSPRYKVTKRGQDVALRCDPISGHVSLYWYRQALGQGPEFLTYFNYEAQQDKSGLPNDRFSAERPEGSISTLTIQRTEQRDSAMYRCASSLAGSTDTQYFGPGTRLTVL.

The chain is built from TRBV9 and TRBJ2-2; TRBD2 matches 9 bases. Germline V gene data show CDR1 as SGDLS and CDR2 as YYNGEE. This CDR3 has 17 amino acids. V dropped 4 bases and J dropped 0; count of bases not matched to a gene: 7. Here the CDR3 DNA reads TGTGCCAGCAGCTCCCCGGCTAGCGGGGCGAACACCGGGGAGCTGTTTTTT. Its protein product is CASSSPASGANTGELFF.

V and J are TRBV7-2 and TRBJ1-1, with 7 bases that match TRBD1. The germline V gene has CDR1 SGHTA and CDR2 FQGNSA. This CDR3 comprises 13 residues. J lost 8 bases, V lost 9 bases, and 12 bases had no gene match. CDR3 amino acids: CASTYTTGREAFF. DNA of the CDR3: TGTGCCAGTACTTATACGACAGGGCGCGAAGCTTTCTTT.

The chain employs TRBV9 and TRBJ2-3, with D maybe TRBD1 (6 bases). This CDR3 is 16 amino acids long. The germline V gene encodes CDR1 SGDLS and CDR2 YYNGEE. With 3 bases removed from V and 5 bases from J, the gap between germline ends came to 19 bases. CDR3 sequence (DNA): TGTGCCAGCAGCGACCACAGGGTTCCCTCCCTAGATACGCAGTATTTT. Its protein product is CASSDHRVPSLDTQYF.

V usage is TRBV7-2 and J usage is TRBJ2-1; 11 bases fit TRBD2. The germline gives CDR1 SGHTA, CDR2 FQGNSA. The V and J ends lost 3 bases and 7 bases, in that order; junction bases with no gene match: 5. This CDR3 contains 15 residues. The CDR3 protein is CASSFLAGGMNEQFF. In DNA form, the CDR3 reads TGTGCCAGCAGCTTCCTAGCGGGAGGTATGAATGAGCAGTTCTTC.

This clone has just one count. The chain combines TRBV9 with TRBJ2-7; D unclear. The CDR3 spans 10 residues. Trimming shortened V by 1 base and J by 9 bases, and 5 bases separated the two germline ends. Germline values: CDR1 SGDLS, CDR2 YYNGEE. CDR3 sequence (DNA): TGTGCCAGCAGCGTAAACGGGCAGTACTTC. Its protein is CASSVNGQYF.

The chain is built from TRBV7-8 and TRBJ1-2; no firm D call. The CDR3 spans 12 residues. Trimming cost V 3 bases and J 4 bases, with 6 bases left between them. The germline V gene has CDR1 SGHVS and CDR2 FQNEAQ. CDR3 sequence: CASSFGLYGYTF. CDR3 nucleotide sequence: TGTGCCAGCAGCTTCGGTCTCTATGGCTACACCTTC.

This clone was seen a few times. The chain has TRBV19 and TRBJ2-7; perhaps TRBD2 as D (5 bases). CDR1 is LNHDA and CDR2 is SQIVND in the germline V gene (reference sequence). The germline V and J ends were trimmed by 1 base and 0 bases, with 7 bases remaining between them. The CDR3 covers 14 residues. CDR3: CASSIVGSSYEQYF. Written as DNA, the CDR3 is TGTGCCAGTAGTATAGTGGGGAGCTCCTACGAGCAGTACTTC.

This clone turned up a few times. This chain joins TRBV7-2 and TRBJ2-1; D unresolved. The germline gives CDR1 SGHTA, CDR2 FQGNSA. This CDR3 contains 14 residues. V was cut by 5 bases and J by 9 bases, with 17 bases left in between. For the CDR3, the DNA is TGTGCCAGCAGCACGAACGCCAAATGGGGTGAGCAGTTCTTC. It yields the protein CASSTNAKWGEQFF.

This chain joins TRBV6-5 and TRBJ2-1; possibly TRBD1 for D (5 bases). Trimming took 4 bases from V and 15 from J, leaving 13 bases between them. Germline loops: CDR1 MNHEY, CDR2 SVGAGI. This CDR3 comprises 11 residues. The CDR3: CASSSLQGWFF. The CDR3 DNA sequence: TGTGCCAGCAGTTCGCTGCAGGGCTGGTTCTTC.

This clone was observed a handful of times. The genes are TRBV27 and TRBJ2-3; D is ambiguous. Trimming took off 0 bases at V and 7 bases at J, with 5 bases between the two ends. The V gene's germline CDR1 is MNHEY and CDR2 SMNVEV (reference sequence). The CDR3 is 12 residues long. The CDR3, as DNA: TGTGCCAGCAGTTTATCATGGAATACGCAGTATTTT. Translating it yields CASSLSWNTQYF.

The rearrangement links TRBV27 to TRBJ2-2; D might be TRBD1 (5 bases). Germline V CDR1 and CDR2: MNHEY, SMNVEV (reference sequence). Trimming took off 2 bases at V and 3 bases at J, with 13 bases between the two ends. The CDR3 is 16 residues long. CDR3 in amino acids: CASSLAPGWHTGELFF. The CDR3 DNA sequence: TGTGCCAGCAGTTTAGCGCCAGGGTGGCACACCGGGGAGCTGTTTTTT.

The chain recombines TRBV7-2 with TRBJ2-3; D might be TRBD1 (5 bases). CDR1 is SGHTA, CDR2 FQGNSA, per germline. Trimming pared 3 bases from V and 5 bases from J, leaving 12 bases between. The CDR3 runs 14 residues. The CDR3: CASSFIGAKDTQYF. CDR3 sequence (DNA): TGTGCCAGCAGCTTTATAGGGGCCAAAGATACGCAGTATTTT.

The chain joins TRBV6-5 to TRBJ1-2, with TRBD1 matching over 7 bases. The CDR3 has 14 amino acids. J lost 4 bases, V lost 6 bases, and 8 bases had no gene match. Germline CDR1 MNHEY, CDR2 SVGAGI. Here the CDR3 reads CASRSQGVGYGYTF. The DNA for the CDR3 is TGTGCCAGCAGGTCCCAGGGGGTTGGCTATGGCTACACCTTC.

V gene TRBV5-5 combines with J gene TRBJ1-5; perhaps TRBD1 as D (6 bases). V was clipped by 0 bases and J by 0 bases, with 13 bases between them. The germline CDR1 and CDR2 sequences are SGHKS and YYEKEE (reference sequence). The CDR3 spans 17 residues. Here the CDR3 DNA reads TGTGCCAGCAGCTTGGACCCCAGGGGTTATAGCAATCAGCCCCAGCATTTT. Residues: CASSLDPRGYSNQPQHF.

The genes are TRBV5-1 and TRBJ2-5; D unresolved. There are 15 residues in the CDR3. With 4 bases removed from V and 2 bases from J, the gap between germline ends came to 15 bases. Germline V gene data show CDR1 as SGHRS and CDR2 as YFSETQ. In nucleotides, the CDR3 is TGCGCCAGCAGCCTTGGGAATATACAGCAAGAGACCCAGTACTTC. It specifies CASSLGNIQQETQYF.

The table lists this clone with a few counts. This chain connects TRBV19 to TRBJ2-5; 8 nucleotides match TRBD1. The CDR3 has 14 amino acids. Looked up from germline, CDR1 is LNHDA and CDR2 is SQIVND (reference sequence). J was trimmed by 5 bases and V by 1 base; bases with no gene match: 3. The CDR3 DNA follows: TGTGCCAGTAGTATAGTGGCAGGGGGCGAGACCCAGTACTTC. Translation: CASSIVAGGETQYF.

This clone was counted a single time. This chain links TRBV5-5 with TRBJ1-1; D remains unclear. Trimming took off 0 bases at V and 1 base at J, with 10 bases between the two ends. Germline assignment: CDR1 SGHKS and CDR2 YYEKEE (reference sequence). The CDR3 totals 15 residues. CDR3 region: CASSLGRNPNTEAFF. The DNA for the CDR3 is TGTGCCAGCAGCTTGGGCAGGAACCCGAACACTGAAGCTTTCTTT.

The V gene is TRBV9, the J gene TRBJ2-5; the D is unclear. Germline V gene lookup returns CDR1 SGDLS and CDR2 YYNGEE. This CDR3 is 15 amino acids long. V dropped 0 bases and J dropped 2 bases, with 11 bases sitting between them. CDR3 protein: CASSVATAGQETQYF. The DNA of the CDR3 is TGTGCCAGCAGCGTAGCTACGGCAGGACAAGAGACCCAGTACTTC.

The rearrangement links TRBV28 to TRBJ2-3; no clear D gene. V shed 4 bases and J shed 1 base, with 3 bases lying between them. The V gene's germline CDR1 is MDHEN and CDR2 SYDVKM. The CDR3 totals 12 residues. The CDR3 DNA is TGTGCCAGCAGTTCCCGCACAGATACGCAGTATTTT. Protein: CASSSRTDTQYF.

The V call is TRBV6-5, the J call TRBJ2-5; 7 positions agree with TRBD2. Looked up from germline, CDR1 is MNHEY and CDR2 is SVGAGI. The CDR3 spans 15 residues. Losses at the gene ends were 3 bases for V and 5 bases for J; bases not matched to a gene: 9. DNA of the CDR3: TGTGCCAGCAGTTATTTGGAGGGAGGGCCGGAGACCCAGTACTTC. It codes for CASSYLEGGPETQYF.

The chain links TRBV14 to TRBJ2-7; 7 bases map to TRBD2. Looked up from germline, CDR1 is SGHDN and CDR2 is FVKESK. CDR3 length: 14 residues. Trimming at V came to 0 bases and at J to 3 bases, leaving 2 bases not matched to a gene. The CDR3 nucleotides are TGTGCCAGCAGCCAAGATCTAGCGGACTACGAGCAGTACTTC. This encodes CASSQDLADYEQYF.

The chain is built from TRBV11-3 and TRBJ2-7; TRBD1 agrees at 7 bases. The CDR3 loop spans 14 amino acids. Trimming at V came to 3 bases and at J to 3 bases, leaving 5 bases not matched to a gene. CDR1 is SGHNT, CDR2 YENEEA, per germline. As DNA, the CDR3 is TGTGCCAGCAGCTTGGGTGGGGACAGCTACGAGCAGTACTTC. Protein sequence: CASSLGGDSYEQYF.

The gene calls are TRBV30 and TRBJ2-7, with D perhaps matching TRBD2 (5 bases). The CDR3 is made up of 14 amino acids. Germline values: CDR1 GTSNPN, CDR2 SVGIG (reference sequence). V lost 3 bases and J 0 bases, leaving 12 bases between the germline ends. The CDR3 nucleotides read TGTGCCTGGAGGACTCGGGGTGGCTCCTACGAGCAGTACTTC. This codes for CAWRTRGGSYEQYF.

This clone was observed a handful of times. The chain is built from TRBV2 and TRBJ2-1; 7 nucleotides line up with TRBD2. Germline CDR1 reads SNHLY; CDR2 reads FYNNEI. J gave up 4 bases and V 7 bases, and 10 bases lay outside the gene matches. The CDR3 has 15 amino acids. CDR3 sequence: CASTPGTTTYNEQFF. CDR3 bases: TGTGCCAGCACCCCCGGGACTACAACATACAATGAGCAGTTCTTC.

The chain carries TRBV15 and TRBJ2-7; unclear D gene. Germline V gene sequence: CDR1 LNHNV, CDR2 YYDKDF (reference sequence). This CDR3 has 14 residues. V was cut by 4 bases and J by 1 base, with 11 bases left in between. In DNA, the CDR3 is TGTGCCACCAGCACGGAGTGGGGTTCCTACGAGCAGTACTTC. This codes for CATSTEWGSYEQYF.

The count of this clone is one. The chain uses TRBV30 and TRBJ2-7, with D maybe TRBD1 (6 bases). Trimming took off 0 bases at V and 2 bases at J, with 11 bases between the two ends. CDR1 is GTSNPN, CDR2 SVGIG, per germline (reference sequence). The CDR3 contains 14 residues. In DNA, the CDR3 is TGTGCCTGGAGTGTATCTGGACAGACCTACGAGCAGTACTTC. Translated, it gives CAWSVSGQTYEQYF.

This chain connects TRBV2 to TRBJ2-2; maybe TRBD2 (6 bases). This CDR3 region has 14 residues. Germline-derived CDR1 and CDR2 are SNHLY and FYNNEI. The ends were cut back, 7 bases at V and 5 bases at J, with 14 bases in the middle. CDR3: CASKVTRRTGELFF. In nucleotides, the CDR3 is TGTGCCAGCAAGGTGACTAGGCGTACCGGGGAGCTGTTTTTT.

The chain combines TRBV28 with TRBJ2-2; D is ambiguous. Germline lookup yields CDR1 MDHEN and CDR2 SYDVKM. This CDR3 has 17 amino acids. V was clipped by 4 bases and J by 1 base, with 16 bases between them. CDR3 loop: CASSSPRSPVNTGELFF. CDR3 in DNA: TGTGCCAGCAGTTCCCCTCGATCGCCTGTGAACACCGGGGAGCTGTTTTTT.

The chain joins TRBV11-3 to TRBJ2-1; D call uncertain. The CDR3 is made up of 14 amino acids. Per the germline V gene, CDR1 is SGHNT and CDR2 is YENEEA. V shed 0 bases and J shed 1 base, with 4 bases lying between them. Here the CDR3 DNA reads TGTGCCAGCAGCTTAGACCCTTCCTACAATGAGCAGTTCTTC. This encodes CASSLDPSYNEQFF.